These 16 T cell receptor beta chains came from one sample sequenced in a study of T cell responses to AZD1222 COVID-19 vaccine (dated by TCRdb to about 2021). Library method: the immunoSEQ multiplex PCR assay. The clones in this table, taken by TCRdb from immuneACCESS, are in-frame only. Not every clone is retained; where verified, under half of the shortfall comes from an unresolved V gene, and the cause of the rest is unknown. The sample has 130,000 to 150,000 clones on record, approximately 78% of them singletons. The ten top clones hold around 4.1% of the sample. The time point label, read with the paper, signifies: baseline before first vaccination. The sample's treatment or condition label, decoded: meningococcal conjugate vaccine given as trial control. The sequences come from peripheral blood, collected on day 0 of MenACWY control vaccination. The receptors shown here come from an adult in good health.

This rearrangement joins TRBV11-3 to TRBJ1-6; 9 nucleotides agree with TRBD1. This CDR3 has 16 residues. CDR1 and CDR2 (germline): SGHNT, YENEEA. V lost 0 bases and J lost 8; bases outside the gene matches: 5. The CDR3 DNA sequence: TGTGCCAGCAGCTTAGAATGGGACAGGGTTGATTCACCCCTCCACTTT. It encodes CASSLEWDRVDSPLHF.

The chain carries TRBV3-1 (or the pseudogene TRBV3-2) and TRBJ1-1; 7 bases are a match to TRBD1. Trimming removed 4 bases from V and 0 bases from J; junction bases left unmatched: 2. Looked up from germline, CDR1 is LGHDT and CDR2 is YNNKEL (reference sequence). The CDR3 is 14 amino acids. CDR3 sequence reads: CASSLTGLNTEAFF. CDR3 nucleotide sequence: TGTGCCAGCAGCCTGACAGGGTTGAACACTGAAGCTTTCTTT.

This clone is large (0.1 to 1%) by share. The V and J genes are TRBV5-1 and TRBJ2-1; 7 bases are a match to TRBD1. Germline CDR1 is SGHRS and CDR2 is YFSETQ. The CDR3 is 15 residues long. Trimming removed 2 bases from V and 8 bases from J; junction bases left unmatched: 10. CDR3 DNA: TGCGCCAGCAGCTTCCGACAGGGAGACCCGCATGAGCAGTTCTTC. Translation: CASSFRQGDPHEQFF.

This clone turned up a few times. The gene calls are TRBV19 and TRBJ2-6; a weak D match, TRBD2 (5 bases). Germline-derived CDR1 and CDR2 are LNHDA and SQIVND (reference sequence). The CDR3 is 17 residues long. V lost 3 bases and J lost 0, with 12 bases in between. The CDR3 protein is CASSIGILNSGANVLTF. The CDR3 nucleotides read TGTGCCAGTAGTATCGGGATTCTTAACTCTGGGGCCAACGTCCTGACTTTC.

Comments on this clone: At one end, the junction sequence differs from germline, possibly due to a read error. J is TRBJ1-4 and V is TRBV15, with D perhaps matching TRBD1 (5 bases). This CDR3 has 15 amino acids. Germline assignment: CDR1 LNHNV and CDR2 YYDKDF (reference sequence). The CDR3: CATSGNRPGGTPLSF. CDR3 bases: TGTGCCACCAGCGGGAACCGTCCGGGGGGTACCCCCCTTTCTTTT.

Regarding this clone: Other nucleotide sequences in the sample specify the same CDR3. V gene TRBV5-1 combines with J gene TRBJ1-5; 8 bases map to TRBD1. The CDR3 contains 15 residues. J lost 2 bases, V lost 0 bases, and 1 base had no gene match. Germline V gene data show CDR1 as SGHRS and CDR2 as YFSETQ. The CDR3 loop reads CASSLEGQGNQPQHF. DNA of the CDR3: TGCGCCAGCAGCTTGGAGGGACAGGGCAATCAGCCCCAGCATTTT.

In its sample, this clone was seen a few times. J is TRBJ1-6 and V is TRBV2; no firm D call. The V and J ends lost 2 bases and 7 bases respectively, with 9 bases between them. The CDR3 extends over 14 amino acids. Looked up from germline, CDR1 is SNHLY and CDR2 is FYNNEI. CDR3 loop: CASSEMGNNSPLHF. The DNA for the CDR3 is TGTGCCAGCAGTGAAATGGGTAACAATTCACCCCTCCACTTT. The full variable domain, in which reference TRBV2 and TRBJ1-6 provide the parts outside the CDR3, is EPEVTQTPSHQVTQMGQEVILRCVPISNHLYFYWYRQILGQKVEFLVSFYNNEISEKSEIFDDQFSVERPDGSNFTLKIRSTKLEDSAMYFCASSEMGNNSPLHFGNGTRLTVT.

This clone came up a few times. The CDR3 DNA reads TGCGCCAGCAGCCAGTCAGGAACCCAAGAGACCCAGTACTTC. Its translation: CASSQSGTQETQYF. This chain uses TRBV4-1 with TRBJ2-5; D is unclear. The V and J ends lost 3 bases and 1 base respectively, with 9 bases between them. The CDR3 has 14 amino acids. The germline V gene has CDR1 MGHRA and CDR2 YSYEKL.

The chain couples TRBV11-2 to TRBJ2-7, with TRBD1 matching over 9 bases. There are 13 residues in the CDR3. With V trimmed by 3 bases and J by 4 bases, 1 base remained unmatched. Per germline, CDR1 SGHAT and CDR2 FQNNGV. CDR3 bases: TGTGCCAGCAGCTTCGGACAGGGGTACGAGCAGTACGTC. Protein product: CASSFGQGYEQYV.

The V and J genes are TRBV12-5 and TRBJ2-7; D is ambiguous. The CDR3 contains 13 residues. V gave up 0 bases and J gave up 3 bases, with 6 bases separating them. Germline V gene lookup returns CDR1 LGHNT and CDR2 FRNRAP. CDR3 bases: TGTGCTAGTGGTTTGGTAGGGCGCTACGAGCAGTACTTC. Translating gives CASGLVGRYEQYF.

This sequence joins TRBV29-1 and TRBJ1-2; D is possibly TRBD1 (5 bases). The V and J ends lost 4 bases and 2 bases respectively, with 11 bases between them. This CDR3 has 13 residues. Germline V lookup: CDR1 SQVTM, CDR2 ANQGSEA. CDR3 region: CSVVRGTNYGYTF. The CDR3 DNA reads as TGCAGCGTTGTGAGAGGGACCAACTATGGCTACACCTTC.

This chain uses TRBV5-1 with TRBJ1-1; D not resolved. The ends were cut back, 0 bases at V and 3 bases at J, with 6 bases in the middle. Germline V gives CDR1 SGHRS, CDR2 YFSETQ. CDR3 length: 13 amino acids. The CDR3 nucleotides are TGCGCCAGCAGCTTGGGGCGGGACACTGAAGCTTTCTTT. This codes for CASSLGRDTEAFF.

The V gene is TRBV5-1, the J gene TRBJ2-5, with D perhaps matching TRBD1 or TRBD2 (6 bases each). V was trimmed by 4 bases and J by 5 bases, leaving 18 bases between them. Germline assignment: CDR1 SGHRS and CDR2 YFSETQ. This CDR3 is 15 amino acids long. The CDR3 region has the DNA TGCGCCAGCAGCCCTCCGGGGGCGGGTAGGGAGACCCAGTACTTC. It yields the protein CASSPPGAGRETQYF.

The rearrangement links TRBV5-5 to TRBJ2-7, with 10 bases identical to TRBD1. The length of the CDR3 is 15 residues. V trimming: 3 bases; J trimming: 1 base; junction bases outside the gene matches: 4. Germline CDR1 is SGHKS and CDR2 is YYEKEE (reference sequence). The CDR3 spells CASSYGTGVSYEQYV. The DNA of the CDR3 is TGTGCCAGCAGCTACGGGACAGGGGTTTCCTACGAGCAGTACGTC.

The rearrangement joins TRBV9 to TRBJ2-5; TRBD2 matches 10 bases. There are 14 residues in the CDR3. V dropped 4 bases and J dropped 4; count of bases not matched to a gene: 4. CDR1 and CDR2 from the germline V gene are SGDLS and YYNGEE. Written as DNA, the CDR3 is TGTGCCAGCAGCTTAGCGGGGGGCGCAGAGACCCAGTACTTC. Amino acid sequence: CASSLAGGAETQYF.

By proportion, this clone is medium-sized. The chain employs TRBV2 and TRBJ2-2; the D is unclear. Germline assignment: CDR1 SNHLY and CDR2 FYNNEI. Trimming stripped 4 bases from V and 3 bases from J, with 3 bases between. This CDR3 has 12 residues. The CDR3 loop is CASSGDTGELFF. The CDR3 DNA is TGTGCCAGCAGTGGGGACACCGGGGAGCTGTTTTTT.